This TCR beta chain appears in the sequencing data of a study of CD8+ T cells in alopecia areata. CDR3 length: 15 amino acids. The ends lost 1 base at V and 4 bases at J; junction bases unmatched: 5. The germline V gene encodes CDR1 MGHRA and CDR2 YSYEKL. RNA extraction was followed by reverse transcription into cDNA, which acted as the sequencing template. The method was immunoSEQ multiplex PCR; TCRdb's version includes in-frame clones alone and lacks a portion of them. The sample yields 250,000 or so clones, less than 80% seen once. The receptor's source is a human donor with alopecia areata. Source: CD4+ T cells sorted from blood, taken at week 0. The J gene is TRBJ2-3, the V gene TRBV4-1, with 7 bases fitting TRBD2. The CDR3 spells CASSQVDREADTQYF. CDR3 coding DNA: TGCGCCAGCAGCCAAGTTGATCGGGAGGCAGATACGCAGTATTTT.